This T cell receptor (beta chain) was recovered during a study of T-cell memory formation after mild COVID-19. This clonotype turned up a few times. In TCRdb, the 5' RACE reads were re-called with MiXCR into one record per CDR3 protein. This table holds hundreds of thousands of distinct CDR3 sequences, roughly 13% found once. V lost 5 bases and J lost 1, with 9 bases in between. Germline CDR1 and CDR2: MNHEY and SVGEGT. This CDR3 has 14 residues. The sequencing sample was made of PBMCs or a T cell subset sorted from them (not recorded which). The chain carries TRBV6-2 or TRBV6-3 and TRBJ1-5; D gene ambiguous. The receptor comes from a man aged 18 to 29 who had mild COVID-19 (a few samples of this study predate the infection). Cell type and time point are not known. For the CDR3, the DNA is TGTGCCAGCAGTATACAGTGGAGCAATCAGCCCCAGCATTTT. Translating gives CASSIQWSNQPQHF.